This is a list of T cell receptor beta chains from one sample in a study of cytomegalovirus exposure and HLA in healthy donors. Here immunoSEQ multiplex PCR was the method, and the copy in TCRdb shows in-frame clones only, minus some. Of approximately 130,000 clones listed, 60% to 85% are singletons. Sequenced sample: PBMCs. Receptor source: a female donor in good health and CMV-seropositive. CDR3s include the opening cysteine and the closing phenylalanine or tryptophan. D genes are given only for firm matches. The listing skips clone size in some rows; elsewhere it reads once, few, many or a size class.

d_call j_call v_call clone_size cdr3_aa cdr3_nt
TRBD1 TRBJ2-7 TRBV29-1 few CSVELTGVSYEQYF TGCAGCGTTGAATTGACAGGGGTGTCCTACGAGCAGTACTTC
- TRBJ2-5 TRBV15 once CATSRDRRVQETQYF TGTGCCACCAGCAGAGATCGACGGGTCCAAGAGACCCAGTACTTC
- TRBJ2-6 TRBV4-1 - CASSRSGSGANVLTF TGCGCCAGCAGTCGTTCAGGCTCTGGGGCCAACGTCCTGACTTTC
- TRBJ2-3 TRBV18 - CASSPGKSTDTQYF TGTGCCAGCTCACCCGGGAAGAGCACAGATACGCAGTATTTT
- TRBJ2-7 TRBV7-6 - CASSLDPVGATPYEQYF TGTGCCAGCAGCTTAGATCCCGTTGGGGCAACGCCCTACGAGCAGTACTTC
- TRBJ1-1 TRBV19 - CASSPGVGRMNTEAFF TGTGCCAGTAGTCCGGGGGTAGGCCGTATGAACACTGAAGCTTTCTTT
TRBD2 TRBJ2-1 TRBV9 - CASSVGASGAYNEQFF TGTGCCAGCAGCGTAGGGGCTAGCGGGGCCTACAATGAGCAGTTCTTC
- TRBJ2-7 TRBV30 - CAWRAERGYEQYF TGTGCCTGGAGAGCAGAGCGAGGCTACGAGCAGTACTTC
TRBD2 TRBJ2-2 TRBV10-1 - CASSESRGLAGEGGGELFF TGCGCCAGCAGTGAGTCGAGAGGACTAGCGGGAGAGGGCGGCGGGGAGCTGTTTTTT
TRBD2 TRBJ2-7 TRBV2 few CASKRETYEQYF TGTGCCAGCAAGCGGGAGACCTACGAGCAGTACTTC
- TRBJ1-1 TRBV5-1 once CASSSGEAETEAFF TGCGCCAGCAGCTCCGGGGAGGCGGAAACTGAAGCTTTCTTT
- TRBJ2-3 TRBV11-3 - CASSFSGVTDTQYF TGTGCCAGCAGCTTCTCGGGGGTCACAGATACGCAGTATTTT
- TRBJ1-4 TRBV11-1 - CASSLRRDEKLFF TGTGCCAGCAGCTTACGGAGGGATGAAAAACTGTTTTTT
TRBD1 TRBJ2-2 TRBV7-3 - CASSSAGQGTTGELFF TGTGCCAGCAGCTCAGCAGGACAGGGGACCACCGGGGAGCTGTTTTTT
- TRBJ2-7 TRBV19 - CASSRPSSEGYEQYF TGTGCCAGTAGTAGACCTAGTTCGGAAGGCTACGAGCAGTACTTC
- TRBJ2-5 TRBV7-2 - CASSLLQAGQETQYF TGTGCCAGCAGCTTACTTCAGGCGGGGCAAGAGACCCAGTACTTC
TRBD2 TRBJ2-3 TRBV5-1 - CASSSIAGRTDTQYF TGCGCCAGCAGCTCTATAGCGGGTCGCACAGATACGCAGTATTTT
TRBD1 TRBJ1-6 TRBV5-1 - CASSQMPRDREYF TGCGCCAGCAGCCAAATGCCCCGGGACAGGGAGTACTTT
TRBD1 TRBJ1-4 TRBV28 - CASSSGGQGDEKLFF TGTGCCAGCAGTTCCGGGGGACAGGGAGATGAAAAACTGTTTTTT
TRBD1 TRBJ2-7 TRBV6-1 - CASSAGTVYEQYF TGTGCCAGCAGCGCCGGGACAGTCTACGAGCAGTACTTC
- TRBJ1-1 TRBV2 once CASSEALRGGRTNTEAFF TGTGCCAGCAGTGAAGCGCTTCGAGGAGGACGGACGAACACTGAAGCTTTCTTT
- TRBJ1-4 TRBV5-1 - CASSLGPAGGNEKLFF TGCGCCAGCAGCTTGGGTCCTGCGGGGGGAAATGAAAAACTGTTTTTT
- TRBJ1-1 TRBV5-1 once CASKDSETEAFF TGCGCCAGCAAGGACTCCGAAACTGAAGCTTTCTTT
- TRBJ2-7 TRBV15 - CATSRVRSGSYEQYF TGTGCCACCAGCAGAGTAAGGTCTGGGAGCTACGAGCAGTACTTC
- TRBJ2-1 TRBV6-1 - CASSVLTVYNEQFF TGTGCCAGCAGTGTTCTGACAGTCTACAATGAGCAGTTCTTC